This TCR beta chain is drawn from a study of T cells in Graves' hyperthyroidism and ophthalmopathy. CDR3 length: 16 amino acids. Trimming removed 3 bases from V and 1 base from J, with 15 bases in between. RNA transcripts served as the template for amplifying TCR beta CDR3 regions. HTBI primers were used for first-round RT-PCR of the TCR CDR3. Each CDR3 protein gets one entry after TCRdb re-called the multiplex PCR reads with MiXCR. The sample yields under 350,000 distinct CDR3 sequences, 13% seen once. This clonotype was picked up many times. Criteria for exclusion of patients were uncontrolled infection, other autoimmune disease, pregnancy or lactation.

This sequence originates from a woman in her 30s with Graves' hyperthyroidism that later progressed to Graves' ophthalmopathy. The chain couples TRBV12-3 or TRBV12-4 to TRBJ1-1; weak D call: TRBD1 (6 bases). The sample taken for sequencing was blood. The chain's CDR3 is CASSLGTRGPNTEAFF. CDR3 in DNA: TGTGCCAGCAGTTTGGGGACACGCGGACCGAACACTGAAGCTTTCTTT.